This T cell receptor beta chain was observed in a study of vaccination and CD4 T cells after COVID-19. Study summary: Two of the convalescents were Hispanic, and the group consisted of six males and four females. At a median around 92 days (range 35 to 161) after diagnosis, post-COVID samples were drawn. The stimulating agents, overlapping spike peptides, came from SARS-CoV-2, HCoV-NL63, HCoV-OC43 and HCoV-229E.

Treatment in this sample: approximately 10-day PBMC culture with coronavirus spike peptide pools or control peptides (ViraFEST assay). With regard to this clonotype: As yet, its antigen is unknown. One junction end disagrees with the germline gene, perhaps due to a read error.

Once obtained from cultured CD4+ T cells, the DNA was sequenced using the Oncomine TCR Beta short-read assay. Each CDR3 protein gets one entry after TCRdb re-called the PCR reads with MiXCR. The profile shows about 22,000 distinct CDR3 sequences, 32% of them singletons. This CDR3 has 15 residues. Germline V CDR1 and CDR2: MDHEN, SYDVKM. The TCR was taken from a human donor with COVID-19. This chain connects TRBV28 to TRBJ1-3; D is unclear. The sample consisted of cultured CD4+ T cells from blood. The CDR3 DNA reads TGTGCCAGCGGTTTAAGCGGCGTAGCTGGAAACACCATATATTTT. This codes for CASGLSGVAGNTIYF.